The 27 T cell receptor beta chains below come from one sample, sequenced in a study of blood T cell repertoires in COVID-19. The data were produced by immunoSEQ multiplex PCR, yet TCRdb's version contains in-frame clones alone and is incomplete. The table lists 350,000 to 400,000 clones, roughly 90% of them singletons, with 1.7% in the top ten. Material: PBMCs or T cells enriched from blood (not recorded which). These receptors were collected from a woman aged 25 to 45 who had recovered from COVID-19.

This clone was counted only a few times. The chain is built from TRBV7-9 and TRBJ1-4, with D unresolved. Per germline, CDR1 SEHNR and CDR2 FQNEAQ (reference sequence). Trimming removed 3 bases at V and 4 bases at J, with 12 bases between. This CDR3 is 15 amino acids long. CDR3 sequence reads: CASSLYRDRNEKLFF. The CDR3 DNA reads as TGTGCCAGCAGCTTGTACCGGGATCGTAATGAAAAACTGTTTTTT.

The V gene is TRBV7-9, the J gene TRBJ1-1; D might be TRBD1 (5 bases). CDR3 length equals 14 residues. Germline values: CDR1 SEHNR, CDR2 FQNEAQ (reference sequence). Between the trimmed V and J ends, which lost 5 bases and 5 bases, there was a span of 15 bases. This chain's CDR3 is CASSRLGGGTEAFF. For the CDR3, the DNA is TGTGCCAGCAGCCGCCTCGGGGGGGGGACTGAAGCTTTCTTT. The variable domain in full, with the rest retrieved from reference TRBV7-9 and TRBJ1-1, is DTGVSQNPRHKITKRGQNVTFRCDPISEHNRLYWYRQTLGQGPEFLTYFQNEAQLEKSRLLSDRFSAERPKGSFSTLEIQRTEQGDSAMYLCASSRLGGGTEAFFGQGTRLTVV.

The chain employs TRBV29-1 and TRBJ2-3; 8 bases match TRBD2. Germline V lookup: CDR1 SQVTM, CDR2 ANQGSEA. CDR3 length equals 16 residues. The V and J ends lost 0 bases and 4 bases, in that order; junction bases with no gene match: 9. The CDR3: CSVEDLMREEADTQYF. In DNA, the CDR3 is TGCAGCGTTGAAGATCTTATGCGGGAGGAGGCAGATACGCAGTATTTT.

The chain links TRBV5-4 to TRBJ2-1, with 10 bases aligning to TRBD2. Germline lookup yields CDR1 SGHNT and CDR2 YYREEE (reference sequence). The CDR3 loop spans 17 amino acids. J was trimmed by 10 bases and V by 1 base; bases with no gene match: 14. Written as DNA, the CDR3 is TGTGCCAGCAGCTTGTTCGAACTAGCGGGGCCCTTTGGGGAGCAGTTCTTC. This encodes CASSLFELAGPFGEQFF.

The chain links TRBV3-1 (or the pseudogene TRBV3-2) to TRBJ1-2, with a weak D call TRBD1 (5 bases). Germline V gene sequence: CDR1 LGHDT, CDR2 YNNKEL (reference sequence). Trimming took 0 bases from V and 6 from J, leaving 14 bases between them. The CDR3 loop spans 15 amino acids. The CDR3 loop reads CASSQDLAGLDGYTF. Here the CDR3 DNA reads TGTGCCAGCAGCCAAGATCTTGCAGGGTTAGATGGCTACACCTTC.

The V call is TRBV28, the J call TRBJ1-2; 7 bases line up with TRBD1. The V gene's germline CDR1 is MDHEN and CDR2 SYDVKM. V dropped 4 bases and J dropped 4; count of bases not matched to a gene: 9. The CDR3 contains 15 residues. The CDR3 loop reads CASSSLQGMGYGYTF. The CDR3 nucleotides read TGTGCCAGCAGTTCCTTACAGGGGATGGGCTATGGCTACACCTTC.

The V gene is TRBV10-2, the J gene TRBJ2-7; TRBD2 matches at 12 bases. Looked up from germline, CDR1 is WSHSY and CDR2 is SAAADI. The CDR3 consists of 16 residues. V trimming: 7 bases; J trimming: 3 bases; junction bases outside the gene matches: 10. CDR3 sequence (DNA): TGCGCCAGCATACTAGCGGGAGGCTTCACAGGCTACGAGCAGTACTTC. Its translation: CASILAGGFTGYEQYF.

The sample holds one count of this clone. Its ends do not fully match the called genes, so a read error is possible. The genes are TRBV3-1 (or the pseudogene TRBV3-2) and TRBJ1-5; the D gene is possibly TRBD1 (6 bases). The V gene's germline CDR1 is LGHDT and CDR2 YNNKEL (reference sequence). The CDR3 extends over 16 amino acids. CDR3 residues: CASRQGLGGSNQPQHF. CDR3 bases: TGTGCCAGCAGGCAAGGCCTAGGGGGAAGCAATCAGCCCCAGCATTTT.

The CDR3 DNA follows: TGTGCCAGCAGCGCCCCCCGCCGGGGGGAACAAGAGACCCAGTACTTC. Its protein is CASSAPRRGEQETQYF. This chain links TRBV7-9 with TRBJ2-5; 7 bases line up with TRBD2. The CDR3 has 16 amino acids. The trim removed 5 bases at V and 2 bases at J, leaving 11 bases unmatched. Germline V gene data show CDR1 as SEHNR and CDR2 as FQNEAQ (reference sequence).

The V call is TRBV28, the J call TRBJ1-1; weak D call: TRBD1 (6 bases). There are 14 residues in the CDR3. The germline CDR1 and CDR2 sequences are MDHEN and SYDVKM. The ends were cut back, 4 bases at V and 7 bases at J, with 16 bases in the middle. The CDR3 loop reads CASSSQGIVGEAFF. CDR3 in DNA: TGTGCCAGCAGTTCACAGGGCATCGTCGGTGAAGCTTTCTTT.

V is TRBV2 and J is TRBJ2-2; 9 bases align to TRBD2. V was pared by 6 bases and J by 0 bases, with 8 bases of the junction left unmatched. The length of the CDR3 is 17 residues. Germline assignment: CDR1 SNHLY and CDR2 FYNNEI. The CDR3: CASRATSGAPNTGELFF. The CDR3 DNA reads TGTGCCAGCAGGGCGACTAGCGGAGCCCCGAACACCGGGGAGCTGTTTTTT. The whole variable domain, filled in from reference TRBV2 and TRBJ2-2, reads EPEVTQTPSHQVTQMGQEVILRCVPISNHLYFYWYRQILGQKVEFLVSFYNNEISEKSEIFDDQFSVERPDGSNFTLKIRSTKLEDSAMYFCASRATSGAPNTGELFFGEGSRLTVL.

This sequence joins TRBV7-8 and TRBJ1-2; maybe TRBD1 (5 bases). CDR1 SGHVS and CDR2 FQNEAQ come from the germline V gene. This CDR3 region has 13 residues. Trimming took off 5 bases at V and 7 bases at J, with 14 bases between the two ends. The CDR3 nucleotides are TGTGCCAGCAGCGCCCTCTTCGGGGGTGGCTACACCTTC. This sequence encodes CASSALFGGGYTF.

The chain uses TRBV3-1 (or the pseudogene TRBV3-2) and TRBJ2-5; TRBD2 is a possible D gene (6 bases). CDR1 and CDR2 from the germline V gene are LGHDT and YNNKEL (reference sequence). CDR3 length: 16 amino acids. With 4 bases removed from V and 1 base from J, the gap between germline ends came to 16 bases. The DNA of the CDR3 is TGTGCCAGCAGCCCACGACTAGGAGCAGGCCAAGAGACCCAGTACTTC. This sequence encodes CASSPRLGAGQETQYF.

The sample holds a few counts of this clone. The chain is built from TRBV19 and TRBJ1-1; D is unclear. Trimming took 3 bases from V and 4 from J, leaving 18 bases between them. The germline V gene encodes CDR1 LNHDA and CDR2 SQIVND (reference sequence). The CDR3 extends over 16 amino acids. The CDR3 DNA sequence: TGTGCCAGTAGTATTAGAAAGAGCCCGGGTGGCACTGAAGCTTTCTTT. Protein: CASSIRKSPGGTEAFF.

V and J are TRBV10-3 and TRBJ2-7, with D perhaps matching TRBD1 (5 bases). V was shortened by 6 bases and J by 3 bases, with 15 bases between the two germline ends. Germline V gene lookup returns CDR1 ENHRY and CDR2 SYGVKD. The CDR3 is made up of 14 amino acids. CDR3 nucleotides: TGTGCCATCAGAGCCGCAGGGCTAAACTACGAGCAGTACTTC. Translated, it gives CAIRAAGLNYEQYF.

The chain recombines TRBV5-5 with TRBJ2-7; D perhaps matches TRBD1 (6 bases). The CDR3 length is 15 residues. V was pared by 0 bases and J by 4 bases, with 14 bases between. The germline CDR1 and CDR2 sequences are SGHKS and YYEKEE (reference sequence). In DNA, the CDR3 is TGTGCCAGCAGCTTGGAACCGGGACAACTTTACGAGCAGTACTTC. Amino acids: CASSLEPGQLYEQYF.

The chain joins TRBV9 to TRBJ2-7, with D possibly TRBD2 on 6 matching bases. Germline V lookup: CDR1 SGDLS, CDR2 YYNGEE. There are 16 residues in the CDR3. V was pared by 0 bases and J by 1 base, with 14 bases between. The CDR3 protein is CASSVAVGRGSYEQYF. CDR3 nucleotide sequence: TGTGCCAGCAGCGTAGCGGTGGGTCGGGGGTCCTACGAGCAGTACTTC.

This rearrangement joins TRBV9 to TRBJ1-2, with a tentative D call TRBD1 (6 bases). This CDR3 is built from 14 residues. V was cut by 5 bases and J by 6 bases, with 17 bases left in between. Germline assignment: CDR1 SGDLS and CDR2 YYNGEE. DNA for the CDR3: TGTGCCAGCAGTGGGGGTGGGACATCAAATGGCTACACCTTC. This gives the protein CASSGGGTSNGYTF.

Only one count was recorded for this clone. The V call is TRBV5-8, the J call TRBJ2-1; D not certain. V gave up 0 bases and J gave up 4 bases, with 5 bases separating them. Germline CDR1 SGHTS, CDR2 YDEGEE. The CDR3 consists of 13 residues. The DNA of the CDR3 is TGTGCCAGCAGCTTGGTACGGTACAATGAGCAGTTCTTC. This codes for CASSLVRYNEQFF.

As regards this clone: Other nucleotide sequences in the sample specify the same CDR3. This rearrangement joins TRBV5-1 to TRBJ2-6, with D perhaps TRBD1 (5 bases). The CDR3 extends over 15 amino acids. Germline values: CDR1 SGHRS, CDR2 YFSETQ. The ends were cut back, 2 bases at V and 0 bases at J, with 6 bases in the middle. The DNA of the CDR3 is TGCGCCAGCAGCTTAGGGGTCTCTGGGGCCAACGTCCTGACTTTC. This sequence encodes CASSLGVSGANVLTF. The entire variable domain, with the rest obtained from reference TRBV5-1 and TRBJ2-6, is as follows: KAGVTQTPRYLIKTRGQQVTLSCSPISGHRSVSWYQQTPGQGLQFLFEYFSETQRNKGNFPGRFSGRQFSNSRSEMNVSTLELGDSALYLCASSLGVSGANVLTFGAGSRLTVL.

V usage is TRBV27 and J usage is TRBJ2-7; 9 bases match TRBD1. The germline gives CDR1 MNHEY, CDR2 SMNVEV (reference sequence). CDR3 length: 15 amino acids. Losses at the gene ends were 5 bases for V and 5 bases for J; bases not matched to a gene: 10. The CDR3 sequence is CASSKLGQGWHEQYF. The CDR3 region has the DNA TGTGCCAGCAGTAAATTGGGACAGGGTTGGCACGAGCAGTACTTC.

V is TRBV19 and J is TRBJ2-5; the D is unclear. V lost 1 base and J 10 bases, leaving 19 bases between the germline ends. The CDR3 is 15 residues long. Per germline, CDR1 LNHDA and CDR2 SQIVND (reference sequence). The chain's CDR3 is CASSIVTTTTEDQYF. The CDR3 nucleotides are TGTGCCAGTAGTATAGTGACCACTACCACCGAGGACCAGTACTTC.

This chain links TRBV28 with TRBJ2-7; maybe TRBD2 (6 bases). This CDR3 contains 15 residues. V was trimmed by 4 bases and J by 0 bases, leaving 13 bases between them. Germline V lookup: CDR1 MDHEN, CDR2 SYDVKM. CDR3 protein: CASSSPSASSYEQYF. The DNA of the CDR3 is TGTGCCAGCAGTTCCCCTAGCGCAAGCTCCTACGAGCAGTACTTC.

The chain's CDR3 is CASSQEAAAVVSLFF. The CDR3 coding sequence is TGCGCCAGCAGCCAAGAGGCGGCAGCTGTTGTTTCCTTATTTTTT. The rearrangement links TRBV4-1 to TRBJ1-4, with no clear D. Deletions cut 0 bases from V and 17 bases from J, with 22 bases between. CDR1 and CDR2 from the germline V gene are MGHRA and YSYEKL. CDR3 length equals 15 residues.

This chain uses TRBV6-5 with TRBJ1-4, with D tentatively TRBD1 (6 bases). The V end lost 7 bases, the J end lost 7 bases, and 19 bases lay between the germline ends. The CDR3 length is 15 residues. The germline V gene encodes CDR1 MNHEY and CDR2 SVGAGI. The CDR3, as DNA: TGTGCCAGCACCACTCGAACAGGGTTTGGTGAAAAACTGTTTTTT. It encodes CASTTRTGFGEKLFF.

The chain has TRBV30 and TRBJ1-1, with TRBD1 as a possible D gene (5 bases). Germline V CDR1 and CDR2: GTSNPN, SVGIG (reference sequence). V shed 3 bases and J shed 0 bases, with 14 bases lying between them. The CDR3 runs 15 residues. Here the CDR3 reads CAWRGEGFMNTEAFF. CDR3 nucleotides: TGTGCCTGGAGGGGGGAGGGTTTCATGAACACTGAAGCTTTCTTT.

This rearrangement joins TRBV7-6 to TRBJ2-2; D remains unclear. CDR1 and CDR2 (germline): SGHVS, FNYEAQ. Trimming pared 0 bases from V and 6 bases from J, leaving 5 bases between. The CDR3 sequence is 13 residues long. This chain's CDR3 is CASSLARPGELFF. The DNA of the CDR3 is TGTGCCAGCAGCTTAGCGCGTCCCGGGGAGCTGTTTTTT.